The rows below give T cell receptor beta chains drawn from one sample of a study of shared clonotypes between healthy human individuals. Libraries were prepared by immunoSEQ multiplex PCR; TCRdb keeps only in-frame clonotypes and omits some of them. This table holds a few million clones, approximately 92% found once. Sample: naive CD8+ T cells from PBMCs. These receptors were collected from a man between 18 and 29 years old in good health. Some clones in this sample may be carry-over from other donors' samples. Each CDR3 is given with its conserved first and last residue. Each record gives: clone size, J gene, D gene, V gene, CDR3 protein, CDR3 DNA. The D gene is left open where the match is weak. For some rows the clone size is stated as once, few or many, or as a class when expanded; others skip it.

- TRBJ2-5 TRBD2 TRBV14 CASSQDNLAGVRETQYF TGTGCCAGCAGCCAAGATAACCTAGCGGGAGTTAGAGAGACCCAGTACTTC
- TRBJ2-3 - TRBV19 CASSIDHRVDTQYF TGTGCCAGTAGTATAGACCACAGGGTAGATACGCAGTATTTT
- TRBJ2-7 TRBD1 TRBV4-2 CASSQDQAGTGDEQYF TGTGCCAGCAGCCAAGATCAGGCGGGGACAGGCGACGAGCAGTACTTC
- TRBJ1-4 - TRBV6-1 CASSAPHARPINEKLFF TGTGCCAGCAGTGCCCCCCATGCCCGCCCGATTAATGAAAAACTGTTTTTT
- TRBJ2-7 - TRBV21-1 CASSKVVETGISYEQYF TGTGCCAGCAGCAAAGTTGTGGAGACAGGGATATCCTACGAGCAGTACTTC
- TRBJ2-7 TRBD2 TRBV9 CASSVGTSGIAEQYF TGTGCCAGCAGCGTAGGAACTAGCGGGATTGCCGAGCAGTACTTC
- TRBJ2-7 - TRBV2 CASSVSAGRSYEQYF TGTGCCAGCAGTGTATCGGCAGGGAGATCCTACGAGCAGTACTTC
once TRBJ2-1 TRBD1 TRBV4-1 CASSQAGTGFDNEQFF TGCGCCAGCAGCCAAGCCGGGACAGGGTTTGACAATGAGCAGTTCTTC
- TRBJ2-1 - TRBV5-1 CASSPRTYNEQFF TGCGCCAGCTCCCCCCGGACCTACAATGAGCAGTTCTTC
few TRBJ1-1 - TRBV30 CAWSPPLGVNTEAFF TGTGCCTGGAGTCCCCCTCTTGGAGTGAACACTGAAGCTTTCTTT
- TRBJ2-7 - TRBV11-2 CASSLVVTGHEQYF TGTGCCAGCAGCTTAGTCGTTACAGGGCACGAGCAGTACTTC
- TRBJ2-7 TRBD1 TRBV11-2 CASSFRQGMSYEQYF TGTGCCAGCAGCTTTAGACAGGGTATGTCCTACGAGCAGTACTTC
- TRBJ2-3 TRBD1 TRBV5-5 CASSPTIRDSLTDTQYF TGTGCCAGCAGCCCGACGATAAGGGACAGTCTCACAGATACGCAGTATTTT
- TRBJ1-2 TRBD1 TRBV29-1 CSVDQGVRPSSYGYTF TGCAGCGTTGACCAGGGGGTAAGGCCGAGCAGCTATGGCTACACCTTC
- TRBJ2-3 - TRBV19 CASSIRSAAADTQYF TGTGCCAGTAGTATCCGGTCAGCTGCGGCAGATACGCAGTATTTT
- TRBJ2-7 TRBD1 TRBV28 CASSSDRSSYEQYF TGTGCCAGCAGCTCGGACAGGAGCTCCTACGAGCAGTACTTC
once TRBJ1-1 - TRBV9 CASSASPKQGPVNTEAFF TGTGCCAGCAGCGCTTCCCCAAAACAGGGACCGGTGAACACTGAAGCTTTCTTT
- TRBJ1-2 TRBD1 TRBV6-1 CASSESFAGGKYGYTF TGTGCCAGCAGTGAATCTTTCGCAGGGGGCAAATATGGCTACACCTTC
- TRBJ2-5 TRBD1 TRBV7-6 CASSSDRGRETQYF TGTGCCAGCAGCTCGGACAGGGGACGAGAGACCCAGTACTTC
- TRBJ2-1 TRBD1 TRBV7-3 CASSLGQGNEQFF TGTGCCAGCAGCTTGGGACAGGGCAATGAGCAGTTCTTC
once TRBJ2-1 - TRBV5-1 CASANYNEQFF TGCGCCAGCGCTAACTACAATGAGCAGTTCTTC
- TRBJ2-7 TRBD1 TRBV27 CASSSGTGLGEQYF TGTGCCAGCAGTTCCGGGACAGGGTTAGGGGAGCAGTACTTC
- TRBJ2-7 - TRBV10-3 CAVGRTGNVLYEQYF TGTGCCGTTGGACGAACCGGGAACGTTCTTTACGAGCAGTACTTC
- TRBJ2-5 - TRBV28 CASSLGSSAPETQYF TGTGCCAGCAGTTTAGGTTCTAGCGCGCCCGAGACCCAGTACTTC
- TRBJ2-5 TRBD1 TRBV29-1 CSVEGQGGETQYF TGCAGCGTGGAAGGACAGGGTGGGGAGACCCAGTACTTC
once TRBJ1-4 - TRBV16 CASRSGSGNEKLFF TGTGCCAGCAGATCAGGGTCGGGGAATGAAAAACTGTTTTTT
- TRBJ2-1 TRBD2 TRBV15 CATSREPSGGKAEFF TGTGCCACCAGCAGAGAGCCTAGCGGGGGGAAAGCCGAGTTCTTC
- TRBJ2-1 TRBD2 TRBV2 CASIAGGSYNEQFF TGTGCCAGTATAGCGGGAGGATCCTACAATGAGCAGTTCTTC
- TRBJ2-7 - TRBV27 CASSWGSSYEQYF TGTGCCAGCTCTTGGGGGAGCTCCTACGAGCAGTACTTC
- TRBJ2-3 - TRBV19 CASSIQRHLGTDTQYF TGTGCCAGTAGTATACAGCGGCACCTTGGCACAGATACGCAGTATTTT
- TRBJ2-5 - TRBV19 CASSTGADKETQYF TGTGCCAGTAGTACGGGGGCAGATAAAGAGACCCAGTACTTC
- TRBJ1-1 - TRBV19 CASSNKWNTEAFF TGTGCCAGTAGTAACAAGTGGAACACTGAAGCTTTCTTT
- TRBJ2-3 - TRBV7-9 CASSLGPTDTQYF TGTGCCAGCAGCTTAGGCCCCACAGATACGCAGTATTTT
- TRBJ2-7 TRBD1 TRBV18 CASSTGGPTYEQYF TGTGCCAGCTCAACAGGGGGCCCAACCTACGAGCAGTACTTC
- TRBJ1-2 - TRBV6-4 CASRGPGVGNGYTF TGTGCCAGCAGGGGACCGGGCGTGGGGAATGGCTACACCTTC
- TRBJ1-5 - TRBV27 CASSLVIDQPQHF TGTGCCAGCAGTTTGGTGATCGATCAGCCCCAGCATTTT
- TRBJ1-2 - TRBV9 CASSVPGGYTF TGTGCCAGCAGCGTTCCTGGGGGCTACACCTTC
once TRBJ2-7 - TRBV6-5 CASSYSFQTLEQYF TGTGCCAGCAGTTACTCTTTCCAGACCCTTGAGCAGTACTTC
once TRBJ2-4 - TRBV6-1 CASSEDRSPAIQYF TGTGCCAGCAGTGAAGACCGGAGTCCGGCCATTCAGTACTTC
once TRBJ2-7 TRBD1 TRBV27 CASSTRQGALYEQYF TGTGCCAGCAGTACTCGACAGGGGGCCCTCTACGAGCAGTACTTC
- TRBJ2-2 TRBD2 TRBV4-1 CASSQVSREGPGGELFF TGCGCCAGCAGCCAGGTTTCGAGGGAGGGCCCGGGAGGGGAGCTGTTTTTT
- TRBJ2-2 TRBD2 TRBV5-1 CASSLSPGLPPPNTGELFF TGCGCCAGCAGCTTGTCACCGGGACTACCTCCACCGAACACCGGGGAGCTGTTTTTT
- TRBJ2-7 TRBD1 TRBV7-9 CASSLVVLVGTGVVEQYF TGTGCCAGCAGCTTAGTCGTTTTAGTTGGGACAGGGGTGGTCGAGCAGTACTTC
- TRBJ2-1 - TRBV4-2 CASSLRGTGNEQFF TGTGCCAGCAGCTTAAGGGGCACTGGCAATGAGCAGTTCTTC
- TRBJ2-3 - TRBV7-3 CASSLLSPPDTQYF TGTGCCAGCAGCTTATTGTCCCCCCCAGATACGCAGTATTTT
- TRBJ1-2 TRBD1 TRBV18 CASSLPGQGSVYGYTF TGTGCCAGCTCACTCCCGGGACAGGGCTCTGTATATGGCTACACCTTC
- TRBJ2-5 - TRBV14 CASSQDLGDGGVWETQYF TGTGCCAGCAGCCAAGATCTTGGGGACGGGGGAGTATGGGAGACCCAGTACTTC
- TRBJ2-1 - TRBV7-9 CASSLGSYNEQFF TGTGCCAGCAGCTTAGGAAGTTACAATGAGCAGTTCTTC
- TRBJ2-7 - TRBV11-2 CASSLRAEVYYEQYF TGTGCCAGCAGCTTAAGGGCGGAGGTATACTACGAGCAGTACTTC
- TRBJ1-4 TRBD1 TRBV5-4 CASSPGTGRGEKLFF TGTGCCAGCAGCCCGGGGACAGGGAGGGGTGAAAAACTGTTTTTT
- TRBJ2-1 TRBD2 TRBV18 CASSPASGFYNEQFF TGTGCCAGCTCACCGGCTAGCGGGTTCTACAATGAGCAGTTCTTC
- TRBJ2-1 - TRBV7-7 CASSHTVGNNEQFF TGTGCCAGCAGCCACACAGTAGGGAACAATGAGCAGTTCTTC
- TRBJ2-7 - TRBV28 CASTPVKAYEQYF TGTGCCAGCACCCCCGTGAAAGCCTACGAGCAGTACTTC
- TRBJ2-7 TRBD2 TRBV6-5 CASTPSGGYEQYF TGTGCCAGCACCCCTAGCGGGGGCTACGAGCAGTACTTC
- TRBJ2-7 - TRBV20-1 CSVSGDYEQYF TGCAGTGTCTCCGGGGACTACGAGCAGTACTTC